A selection of T cell receptor beta chains follows, all from one sample in a study of blood T cells in healthy people across ages. Via MiXCR, TCRdb re-called the 5' RACE reads, giving one row per CDR3 protein. The sample has around 800,000 distinct CDR3 sequences; roughly 26% are singletons. This sample also belongs to another study, concerning T cells of mothers and their children.

The sequenced sample was blood. These receptor sequences come from a boy younger than 18 in good health. CDR3s include the opening cysteine and the closing phenylalanine or tryptophan. A D gene is named only where the DNA matches it firmly. Clone sizes are given selectively: once, few, many, or a class where the clone is expanded.

abundance	v_gene	j_gene	d_gene	CDR3aa	CDR3nt
-	TRBV5-6	TRBJ2-7	-	CASSLPGIDEQYF	TGTGCCAGCAGCCTACCAGGGATCGACGAGCAGTACTTC
-	TRBV12-3/TRBV12-4	TRBJ2-3	-	CASSHVPTALGDTQYF	TGTGCCAGCAGCCACGTCCCGACGGCCTTGGGAGATACGCAGTATTTT
few	TRBV2	TRBJ2-3	TRBD2	CASSVRGGVDTQYF	TGTGCCAGCAGTGTCCGGGGGGGGGTCGATACGCAGTATTTT
-	TRBV5-1	TRBJ2-6	-	CASSTGYGGANVLTF	TGCGCCAGCAGCACAGGATACGGTGGGGCCAACGTCCTGACTTTC
few	TRBV9	TRBJ2-1	TRBD2	CASSVEGSGTYNEQFF	TGTGCCAGCAGCGTAGAAGGTAGCGGGACCTACAATGAGCAGTTCTTC
few	TRBV10-2	TRBJ1-6	-	CASSESTGDSPLHF	TGCGCCAGCAGTGAGTCAACGGGGGATTCACCCCTCCACTTT
few	TRBV9	TRBJ2-1	TRBD2	CASSVEPGRDNEQFF	TGTGCCAGCAGCGTAGAACCAGGGAGGGACAATGAGCAGTTCTTC
few	TRBV29-1	TRBJ2-1	TRBD1	CSVERTGVYNEQFF	TGCAGCGTTGAAAGGACAGGGGTGTACAATGAGCAGTTCTTC
-	TRBV6-5	TRBJ2-7	TRBD1	CTSSLGQLPYEQYF	TGTACCAGCAGCCTGGGACAGCTCCCCTACGAGCAGTACTTC
few	TRBV7-3	TRBJ2-1	-	CASSLEGSNYNEQFF	TGTGCCAGCAGCTTAGAGGGGTCCAACTACAATGAGCAGTTCTTC
few	TRBV14	TRBJ2-7	-	CASSPTLGSGNALILEQYF	TGTGCCAGCAGCCCGACTCTCGGTTCGGGAAACGCCCTCATCCTCGAGCAGTACTTC
-	TRBV7-2	TRBJ2-1	-	CASSLGAREATEFF	TGTGCCAGCAGCTTAGGGGCTAGAGAAGCGACGGAGTTCTTC
-	TRBV6-1	TRBJ2-7	-	CASSALGTVYAYEQYF	TGTGCCAGCAGTGCCCTCGGGACGGTCTACGCCTACGAGCAGTACTTC
-	TRBV10-3	TRBJ2-7	-	CAAGTRRDEQYF	TGTGCCGCGGGGACCCGGCGCGACGAGCAGTACTTC
once	TRBV5-1	TRBJ2-1	TRBD2	CASSLMSGSYNEQFF	TGCGCCAGCAGCTTGATGAGCGGGAGCTACAATGAGCAGTTCTTC
-	TRBV12-3/TRBV12-4	TRBJ1-2	-	CASSSRLILQGYTF	TGTGCCAGCAGTTCGAGGCTTATCCTGCAAGGCTACACCTTC
few	TRBV28	TRBJ2-1	-	CASSLMGPFNEQFF	TGTGCCAGCAGTTTAATGGGGCCTTTCAATGAGCAGTTCTTC
-	TRBV15	TRBJ2-5	TRBD2	CATSGRLAGEETQYF	TGTGCCACCAGCGGACGACTAGCGGGAGAGGAGACCCAGTACTTC
-	TRBV18	TRBJ2-5	TRBD2	CASSPSSGAQETQYF	TGTGCCAGCTCACCGTCTAGCGGGGCCCAAGAGACCCAGTACTTC
few	TRBV12-3/TRBV12-4	TRBJ2-2	-	CASSYSTGASGGELFF	TGTGCCAGCAGTTATTCCACAGGAGCGTCGGGCGGGGAGCTGTTTTTT
few	TRBV7-2	TRBJ1-2	-	CASSLVGQGSNYGYTF	TGTGCCAGCAGCTTAGTGGGGCAGGGAAGTAACTATGGCTACACCTTC
-	TRBV25-1	TRBJ2-7	-	CATRASSEQYF	TGTGCCACCAGAGCCTCCTCCGAGCAGTACTTC